One and the same sample provided the 28 T cell receptor beta chains below, sequenced in a study of response to subunit inactivated influenza vaccine. TCRdb recomputed calls from the RT-PCR reads with MiXCR, one row per CDR3 protein. The sample has 650,000 to 800,000 distinct CDR3 sequences, approximately 17% seen once. The specimen comprised PBMCs from blood, sampled 5 days after vaccination. The receptors come from a man in his forties or fifties who received an inactivated influenza vaccine.

The chain has TRBV28 and TRBJ2-5, with D tentatively TRBD1 (6 bases). Germline lookup yields CDR1 MDHEN and CDR2 SYDVKM. V lost 4 bases and J 4 bases, leaving 13 bases between the germline ends. The CDR3 is 14 residues long. The DNA for the CDR3 is TGTGCCAGCAGTTATCTGACAGGAAGAGAGACCCAGTACTTC. This sequence encodes CASSYLTGRETQYF.

This clonotype was seen only a few times. The gene calls are TRBV12-3 or TRBV12-4 and TRBJ1-2, with unresolved D. The CDR3 is 13 residues long. V gave up 3 bases and J gave up 2 bases, with 7 bases separating them. Here the CDR3 reads CASSFLGNYGYTF. The CDR3 region has the DNA TGTGCCAGCAGTTTTCTAGGGAACTATGGCTACACCTTC.

The chain couples TRBV7-2 to TRBJ2-1, with a possible D match to TRBD2 (6 bases). V was cut by 2 bases and J by 0 bases, with 11 bases left in between. This CDR3 comprises 16 residues. CDR1 and CDR2 from the germline V gene are SGHTA and FQGNSA. In DNA, the CDR3 is TGTGCCAGCAGCTTACAACTAGCCCGCTCCTACAATGAGCAGTTCTTC. Its protein is CASSLQLARSYNEQFF.

This clonotype was seen only a few times. The rearrangement joins TRBV9 to TRBJ1-6, with 10 bases matching TRBD1. With 3 bases clipped from V and 9 bases from J, the junction kept 3 bases outside the gene matches. CDR3 size: 14 residues. Germline values: CDR1 SGDLS, CDR2 YYNGEE. DNA for the CDR3: TGTGCCAGCAGCGCGGGGGACAGGGGTTCACCCCTCCACTTT. Protein product: CASSAGDRGSPLHF.

This clonotype was recorded a few times. DNA for the CDR3: TGTGCCAGCAGTTACTTCGGAGGGTCCTCCTACGAGCAGTACTTC. The encoded protein is CASSYFGGSSYEQYF. This rearrangement joins TRBV6-5 to TRBJ2-7; maybe TRBD2 (6 bases). V lost 1 base to trimming and J lost 0 bases, with 10 bases between them. The CDR3 totals 15 residues. Germline-derived CDR1 and CDR2 are MNHEY and SVGAGI.

This clonotype turned up a few times. The V and J genes are TRBV20-1 and TRBJ2-1, with D possibly TRBD2 on 6 matching bases. The CDR3 is 14 amino acids. V was pared by 1 base and J by 2 bases, with 9 bases between. Germline V CDR1 and CDR2: DFQATT, SNEGSKA (reference sequence). The CDR3, as DNA: TGCAGTGCTAGAGTGGGGGGACCCTACAATGAGCAGTTCTTC. This gives the protein CSARVGGPYNEQFF.

The V and J genes are TRBV7-2 and TRBJ2-1; TRBD2 matches at 8 bases. The germline V gene encodes CDR1 SGHTA and CDR2 FQGNSA. The V and J ends lost 5 bases and 4 bases, in that order; junction bases with no gene match: 7. This CDR3 is 15 amino acids long. The DNA of the CDR3 is TGTGCCAGCAGCAATTTAGCGGGGTCGTACAATGAGCAGTTCTTC. It encodes CASSNLAGSYNEQFF.

This clonotype appeared a few times. V and J are TRBV12-3 or TRBV12-4 and TRBJ1-1; TRBD1 agrees at 7 bases. Losses at the gene ends were 3 bases for V and 3 bases for J; bases not matched to a gene: 4. CDR3 length: 14 amino acids. CDR3 DNA: TGTGCCAGCAGTTTCGGTGACAGGGACACTGAAGCTTTCTTT. It translates to CASSFGDRDTEAFF.

This clonotype was picked up a small number of times. V usage is TRBV15 and J usage is TRBJ2-7; the match to TRBD1 covers 7 bases. J was trimmed by 6 bases and V by 1 base; bases with no gene match: 12. This CDR3 has 16 amino acids. Germline CDR1 and CDR2: LNHNV and YYDKDF (reference sequence). The CDR3 is CATSRATGDGSSEQYF. Written as DNA, the CDR3 is TGTGCCACCAGCAGAGCTACAGGGGACGGCTCCAGCGAGCAGTACTTC.

This clonotype was found a few times. J is TRBJ2-7 and V is TRBV2; no reliable D call. This CDR3 comprises 13 residues. V lost 4 bases and J 4 bases, leaving 11 bases between the germline ends. Germline CDR1 is SNHLY and CDR2 is FYNNEI. CDR3 in amino acids: CASSVGYLYEQYF. The CDR3 DNA reads as TGTGCCAGCAGTGTCGGCTACTTGTACGAGCAGTACTTC.

The chain links TRBV19 to TRBJ2-1; D is unclear. Germline V gene sequence: CDR1 LNHDA, CDR2 SQIVND (reference sequence). CDR3 length: 12 residues. V lost 6 bases to trimming and J lost 9 bases, with 12 bases between them. Written as DNA, the CDR3 is TGTGCCAGTAGCGGGTCGGTCGTTGAGCAGTTCTTC. It is translated as CASSGSVVEQFF.

The chain has TRBV9 and TRBJ1-5, with 7 nucleotides matching TRBD1. The CDR3 is 15 amino acids. V shed 5 bases, J shed 4 bases, and the junction held 9 bases outside the gene matches. The V gene's germline CDR1 is SGDLS and CDR2 YYNGEE. CDR3 sequence: CASSWGTAPNQPQHF. The CDR3 nucleotides are TGTGCCAGCAGTTGGGGGACAGCGCCTAATCAGCCCCAGCATTTT. Together with reference TRBV9 and TRBJ1-5, the CDR3 gives the full variable domain: DSGVTQTPKHLITATGQRVTLRCSPRSGDLSVYWYQQSLDQGLQFLIQYYNGEERAKGNILERFSAQQFPDLHSELNLSSLELGDSALYFCASSWGTAPNQPQHFGDGTRLSIL.

Many counts were recorded for this clonotype. This chain links TRBV20-1 with TRBJ1-5, with D possibly being TRBD1 (6 bases). The CDR3 totals 16 residues. V lost 1 base and J lost 2, with 15 bases in between. CDR1 is DFQATT, CDR2 SNEGSKA, per germline (reference sequence). The CDR3: CSARVTGARGNQPQHF. The CDR3 DNA is TGCAGTGCTAGAGTTACGGGGGCGCGGGGCAATCAGCCCCAGCATTTT.

This clonotype was detected only a few times. The chain couples TRBV6-5 to TRBJ2-5; D not resolved. V was cut by 0 bases and J by 5 bases, with 7 bases left in between. The germline V gene has CDR1 MNHEY and CDR2 SVGAGI. This CDR3 has 13 amino acids. As DNA, the CDR3 is TGTGCCAGCAGTTACTCGTTCGCGGAGACCCAGTACTTC. It codes for CASSYSFAETQYF.

This clonotype was seen many times. The chain recombines TRBV11-2 with TRBJ1-2; 7 bases match TRBD1. The CDR3 has 15 amino acids. With 4 bases clipped from V and 4 bases from J, the junction kept 9 bases outside the gene matches. Germline loops: CDR1 SGHAT, CDR2 FQNNGV. The CDR3 DNA reads as TGTGCCAGCAGCTCCACGACAGGGCTTACCTATGGCTACACCTTC. The encoded protein is CASSSTTGLTYGYTF.

This clonotype was detected only a few times. The chain couples TRBV7-6 to TRBJ2-2; the D gene is possibly TRBD2 (5 bases). V was cut by 1 base and J by 5 bases, with 11 bases left in between. Germline loops: CDR1 SGHVS, CDR2 FNYEAQ. This CDR3 comprises 15 residues. As DNA, the CDR3 is TGTGCCAGCAGCTTAGACGGAGAGCGGACCGGGGAGCTGTTTTTT. The encoded protein is CASSLDGERTGELFF.

The CDR3 loop reads CASSLFQGSSTDTQYF. The CDR3 DNA reads as TGCGCCAGCAGCTTGTTTCAGGGGAGCAGCACAGATACGCAGTATTTT. This chain uses TRBV5-1 with TRBJ2-3; TRBD1 might be the D (6 bases). Germline V gene data show CDR1 as SGHRS and CDR2 as YFSETQ. This CDR3 spans 16 amino acids. V was trimmed by 1 base and J by 0 bases, leaving 12 bases between them.

This clonotype was seen repeatedly, ten times or more. V and J are TRBV6-2 or TRBV6-3 and TRBJ1-2; D call uncertain. V was clipped by 6 bases and J by 5 bases, with 19 bases between them. From germline, CDR1 is MNHEY and CDR2 SVGEGT. The CDR3 runs to 15 residues. The CDR3 sequence: CASSPDRTPLYGYTF. The CDR3 nucleotides are TGTGCCAGCAGCCCAGATCGGACGCCACTTTATGGCTACACCTTC.

This clonotype was counted only a few times. V gene TRBV20-1 combines with J gene TRBJ1-1; 7 bases are a match to TRBD1. Trimming removed 5 bases from V and 0 bases from J; junction bases left unmatched: 6. Looked up from germline, CDR1 is DFQATT and CDR2 is SNEGSKA (reference sequence). The CDR3 runs 14 residues. The CDR3 here is CSAHATGMNTEAFF. The CDR3 DNA reads as TGCAGTGCTCACGCGACAGGGATGAACACTGAAGCTTTCTTT.

A word on this clonotype: A much larger clone differs from this one at a single base, so this may be a read error. CDR3 coding DNA: TGCAGTGCTCAACTCCTAGCGGGAGGTCTCCATGAGCAGTCCTTC. It encodes CSAQLLAGGLHEQSF. The genes are TRBV20-1 and TRBJ2-1; 11 bases match TRBD2. This CDR3 region has 15 residues. From germline, CDR1 is DFQATT and CDR2 SNEGSKA (reference sequence).

This clonotype was picked up a small number of times. The chain recombines TRBV12-3 or TRBV12-4 with TRBJ2-2; 10 bases agree with TRBD2. The V gene end was trimmed by 6 bases and the J gene end by 7 bases; junction bases not matched to a gene: 5. The CDR3 is 14 amino acids. CDR3 sequence reads: CASRFSSGSGELFF. CDR3 nucleotide sequence: TGTGCCAGCAGGTTCTCTAGCGGGAGCGGGGAGCTGTTTTTT.

For the CDR3, the DNA is TGCAGTGCTAGTATCGGCAGTCATAACAATGAGCAGTTCTTC. Translated, it gives CSASIGSHNNEQFF. V gene TRBV20-1 combines with J gene TRBJ2-1; D is ambiguous. The CDR3 is 14 residues long. Germline V gene sequence: CDR1 DFQATT, CDR2 SNEGSKA (reference sequence). V was trimmed by 3 bases and J by 5 bases, leaving 14 bases between them.

This clonotype was observed a single time. The gene calls are TRBV28 and TRBJ1-2; no reliable D call. CDR3 size: 15 residues. Per germline, CDR1 MDHEN and CDR2 SYDVKM. V lost 7 bases and J lost 6, with 21 bases in between. Here the CDR3 reads CASIPGGDQTHGYTF. CDR3 DNA sequence: TGTGCCAGCATCCCGGGAGGAGACCAAACCCATGGCTACACCTTC.

CDR3 DNA: TGTGCCAGCAGTTTAGAAGGGGGGTGGAATCAGCCCCAGCATTTT. The encoded protein is CASSLEGGWNQPQHF. This chain links TRBV12-3 or TRBV12-4 with TRBJ1-5, with D perhaps matching TRBD1 (6 bases). The V end was cut by 1 base, the J end by 4 bases, with 11 bases between. The CDR3 contains 15 residues.

This clonotype turned up a few times. This chain joins TRBV5-6 and TRBJ2-3; the D gene could be TRBD1 or TRBD2 (6 bases each). The germline gives CDR1 SGHDT, CDR2 YYEEEE. This CDR3 is built from 18 residues. Trimming left V 0 bases short and J 4 bases short, with 21 bases between. The CDR3 DNA follows: TGTGCCAGCAGCTTGGAGGGCATGGTGGGGGGCCCGGCAGATACGCAGTATTTT. Residues: CASSLEGMVGGPADTQYF.

V usage is TRBV10-3 and J usage is TRBJ2-4; 10 bases align to TRBD2. Unmatched junction bases numbered 18, after V lost 10 bases and J lost 3 bases. This CDR3 spans 18 amino acids. In germline, CDR1 is ENHRY, CDR2 SYGVKD. The CDR3, as DNA: TGTGCCACAATGGGGTTCACTAGCGGGGACGGGGACAAAAACATTCAGTACTTC. Protein: CATMGFTSGDGDKNIQYF.

The rearrangement links TRBV7-9 to TRBJ2-1, with unresolved D. Germline V gene data show CDR1 as SEHNR and CDR2 as FQNEAQ (reference sequence). This CDR3 is built from 13 residues. V was cut by 5 bases and J by 7 bases, with 12 bases left in between. The CDR3 DNA sequence: TGTGCCAGCAGCCTCCCTTTGGGGAATGAGCAGTTCTTC. Translating gives CASSLPLGNEQFF.

J is TRBJ2-4 and V is TRBV6-2 or TRBV6-3, with D unclear. V dropped 2 bases and J dropped 7 bases, with 6 bases sitting between them. Germline CDR1 reads MNHEY; CDR2 reads SVGEGT. This CDR3 comprises 12 residues. CDR3: CASSYGANIQYF. The CDR3 DNA follows: TGTGCCAGCAGTTACGGCGCTAACATTCAGTACTTC.